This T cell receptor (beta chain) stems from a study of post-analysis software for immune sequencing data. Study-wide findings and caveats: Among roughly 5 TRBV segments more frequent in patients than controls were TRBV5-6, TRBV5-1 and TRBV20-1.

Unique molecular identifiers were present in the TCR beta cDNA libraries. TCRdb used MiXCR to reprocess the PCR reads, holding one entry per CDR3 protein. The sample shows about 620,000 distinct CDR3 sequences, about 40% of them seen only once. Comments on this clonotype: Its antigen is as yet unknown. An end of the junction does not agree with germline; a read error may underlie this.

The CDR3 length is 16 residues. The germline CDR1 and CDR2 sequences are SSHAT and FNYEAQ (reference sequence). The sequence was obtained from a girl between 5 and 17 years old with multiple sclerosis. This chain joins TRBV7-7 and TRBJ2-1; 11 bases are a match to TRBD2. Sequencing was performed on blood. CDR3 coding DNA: TGTGCTAGCAGCAAGACCGGGACTAGCGGTATCGATGAGCAGTTCTTC. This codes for CASSKTGTSGIDEQFF.